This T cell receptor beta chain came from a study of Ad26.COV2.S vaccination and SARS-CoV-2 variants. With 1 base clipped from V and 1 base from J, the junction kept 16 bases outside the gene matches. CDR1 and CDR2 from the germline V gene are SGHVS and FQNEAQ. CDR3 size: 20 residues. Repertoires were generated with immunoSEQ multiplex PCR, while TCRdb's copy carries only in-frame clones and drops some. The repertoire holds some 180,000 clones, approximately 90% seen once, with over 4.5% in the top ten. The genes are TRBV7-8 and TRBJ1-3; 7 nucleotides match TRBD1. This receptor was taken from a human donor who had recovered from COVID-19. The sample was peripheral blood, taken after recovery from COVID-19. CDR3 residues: CASSLGRGRVGYRSGNTIYF. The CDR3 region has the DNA TGTGCCAGCAGCTTAGGGAGGGGGCGCGTAGGATATAGGTCTGGAAACACCATATATTTT.